A selection of T cell receptor beta chains follows, all from one sample in a study of blood T cell repertoires in COVID-19. Profiling relied on immunoSEQ multiplex PCR, and the TCRdb table lists in-frame clones only, not all of them. The table has about 310,000 clones, about nine tenths seen once. The sequenced sample consisted of peripheral blood. Receptors originate from a man aged 45 to 65 with active or convalescent COVID-19. Both conserved end residues are part of each CDR3. Each record gives: clone size, J gene, V gene, CDR3 protein. The listing skips clone size in some rows; elsewhere it reads once, few, many or a size class.

clone_size: once
j_call: TRBJ2-5
v_call: TRBV6-6
cdr3_aa: CASSYSDRGQETQYF

clone_size: once
j_call: TRBJ1-4
v_call: TRBV10-3
cdr3_aa: CASCRATNEKLFF

clone_size: -
j_call: TRBJ2-3
v_call: TRBV7-2
cdr3_aa: CASSLGLAVTDTQYF

clone_size: -
j_call: TRBJ1-2
v_call: TRBV3-1/TRBV3-2
cdr3_aa: CASSQVVGQGRDYGYTF

clone_size: -
j_call: TRBJ2-1
v_call: TRBV28
cdr3_aa: CASSSTGQGTYNEQFF

clone_size: -
j_call: TRBJ1-2
v_call: TRBV28
cdr3_aa: CASSYSDRGYGYTF

clone_size: once
j_call: TRBJ1-2
v_call: TRBV7-9
cdr3_aa: CASSRGDIYGYTF

clone_size: -
j_call: TRBJ2-1
v_call: TRBV28
cdr3_aa: CASSSLARVSYNEQFF

clone_size: -
j_call: TRBJ1-2
v_call: TRBV30
cdr3_aa: CAWSGGRLYGYTF

clone_size: -
j_call: TRBJ2-2
v_call: TRBV6-2/TRBV6-3
cdr3_aa: CASSYWRASGRSVSAGELFF

clone_size: once
j_call: TRBJ1-6
v_call: TRBV19
cdr3_aa: CASSVGRTGDNSPLHF

clone_size: -
j_call: TRBJ2-3
v_call: TRBV13
cdr3_aa: CASSRQGGTSTDTQYF

clone_size: -
j_call: TRBJ1-3
v_call: TRBV9
cdr3_aa: CASSIDRDPGWQPGNTIYF

clone_size: few
j_call: TRBJ2-3
v_call: TRBV24-1
cdr3_aa: CATSDGPLTDTQYF

clone_size: few
j_call: TRBJ2-7
v_call: TRBV18
cdr3_aa: CASSPSLQGARDEQYF

clone_size: -
j_call: TRBJ1-5
v_call: TRBV29-1
cdr3_aa: CSVKTGIDQPQHF

clone_size: -
j_call: TRBJ2-7
v_call: TRBV15
cdr3_aa: CATSRAGTEISYEQYF

clone_size: once
j_call: TRBJ2-7
v_call: TRBV10-3
cdr3_aa: CAISWTGAYEQYF

clone_size: -
j_call: TRBJ1-3
v_call: TRBV27
cdr3_aa: CASSRLREGNTIYF

clone_size: -
j_call: TRBJ2-5
v_call: TRBV24-1
cdr3_aa: CATSDWGQGDKTQYF

clone_size: -
j_call: TRBJ2-1
v_call: TRBV7-3
cdr3_aa: CASSLAVDSYNEQFF

clone_size: -
j_call: TRBJ2-7
v_call: TRBV5-1
cdr3_aa: CASSFAGFKDEQYF

clone_size: -
j_call: TRBJ2-7
v_call: TRBV7-2
cdr3_aa: CASSLRDRGSEQYF

clone_size: -
j_call: TRBJ2-7
v_call: TRBV28
cdr3_aa: CASSLGQLYEQYF

clone_size: -
j_call: TRBJ2-3
v_call: TRBV4-3
cdr3_aa: CASSQPSGGVNTQYF

clone_size: -
j_call: TRBJ1-1
v_call: TRBV7-2
cdr3_aa: CASSLGRGGAREAFF

clone_size: -
j_call: TRBJ2-1
v_call: TRBV18
cdr3_aa: CASSPRVTSGNNEQFF

clone_size: -
j_call: TRBJ1-1
v_call: TRBV5-4
cdr3_aa: CASSPGGRLNTEAFF

clone_size: -
j_call: TRBJ2-7
v_call: TRBV29-1
cdr3_aa: CSVQEMTGLYEQYF

clone_size: -
j_call: TRBJ2-7
v_call: TRBV7-2
cdr3_aa: CASSSRDSYEQYF

clone_size: -
j_call: TRBJ1-6
v_call: TRBV18
cdr3_aa: CASSPRGGAGADNSPLHF

clone_size: -
j_call: TRBJ2-1
v_call: TRBV28
cdr3_aa: CASSLPRRVGRNEQFF

clone_size: few
j_call: TRBJ1-3
v_call: TRBV5-1
cdr3_aa: CASSLAGTGNTIYF

clone_size: -
j_call: TRBJ1-2
v_call: TRBV6-5
cdr3_aa: CASTPTGDYGYTF

clone_size: -
j_call: TRBJ1-1
v_call: TRBV5-1
cdr3_aa: CASSTRQGGLNTEAFF

clone_size: few
j_call: TRBJ1-1
v_call: TRBV6-5
cdr3_aa: CASSRTGGTEAFF

clone_size: once
j_call: TRBJ1-1
v_call: TRBV30
cdr3_aa: CAWSRDTMNTEAFF

clone_size: once
j_call: TRBJ2-3
v_call: TRBV6-5
cdr3_aa: CASSSTATDTQYF

clone_size: once
j_call: TRBJ1-4
v_call: TRBV2
cdr3_aa: CASRETGTPNEKLFF

clone_size: -
j_call: TRBJ2-1
v_call: TRBV24-1
cdr3_aa: CATSDRLAGFDGAQFF

clone_size: -
j_call: TRBJ2-7
v_call: TRBV6-2/TRBV6-3
cdr3_aa: CASSYPLRGGQSSYEQYF

clone_size: once
j_call: TRBJ2-1
v_call: TRBV6-5
cdr3_aa: CASSHVQGGGNEQFF

clone_size: -
j_call: TRBJ2-6
v_call: TRBV19
cdr3_aa: CASREVGGTGANVLTF

clone_size: -
j_call: TRBJ2-7
v_call: TRBV20-1
cdr3_aa: CSARETGFPKADYEQYF

clone_size: -
j_call: TRBJ1-3
v_call: TRBV4-2
cdr3_aa: CASSQAPGQGAFYSGNTIYF

clone_size: -
j_call: TRBJ1-4
v_call: TRBV15
cdr3_aa: CATSIGGSGTGGKFPRATNEKLFF

clone_size: -
j_call: TRBJ1-1
v_call: TRBV30
cdr3_aa: CAWRGQLNTEAFF

clone_size: -
j_call: TRBJ2-7
v_call: TRBV3-1/TRBV3-2
cdr3_aa: CASSLGGLADFHEQYF

clone_size: -
j_call: TRBJ2-1
v_call: TRBV7-6
cdr3_aa: CASSSIGGGSYNEQFF

clone_size: -
j_call: TRBJ1-2
v_call: TRBV4-1
cdr3_aa: CASSQDRGQGRGYTF

clone_size: few
j_call: TRBJ1-6
v_call: TRBV16
cdr3_aa: CASSQSGTLNNSPLHF